These 23 T cell receptor beta chains originate from one sample sequenced in a study of T cells in Graves' hyperthyroidism and ophthalmopathy. From RNA transcripts, TCR beta CDR3 regions were amplified. Researchers ran a first-round RT-PCR on the TCR CDR3 using the HTBI primer set. TCRdb re-derived calls from the multiplex PCR reads in MiXCR, one entry per CDR3 protein. Found here are hundreds of thousands of distinct CDR3 sequences, approximately 42% of them singletons; the top ten hold about 7%. Sequencing input: peripheral blood or thyroid tissue (not recorded which). Source of these receptors: an adult man with Graves' disease, either hyperthyroidism or ophthalmopathy (not recorded which).

The V and J genes are TRBV29-1 and TRBJ1-2; perhaps TRBD1 as D (6 bases). Trimming cost V 7 bases and J 8 bases, with 14 bases left between them. This CDR3 comprises 11 residues. CDR1 SQVTM and CDR2 ANQGSEA come from the germline V gene. The CDR3 DNA is TGCAGCGCCACGGGGGGGCGCGGCTACACCTTC. Translated: CSATGGRGYTF. The full variable domain, its missing parts supplied by reference TRBV29-1 and TRBJ1-2, is SAVISQKPSRDICQRGTSLTIQCQVDSQVTMMFWYRQQPGQSLTLIATANQGSEATYESGFVIDKFPISRPNLTFSTLTVSNMSPEDSSIYLCSATGGRGYTFGSGTRLTVV.

The rearrangement links TRBV2 to TRBJ1-1; TRBD1 is a possible D gene (6 bases). CDR1 is SNHLY, CDR2 FYNNEI, per germline. CDR3 length: 12 amino acids. Trimming removed 4 bases from V and 8 bases from J, with 11 bases in between. The CDR3 DNA sequence: TGTGCCAGCAGTGGGGACACATTGGAAGCTTTCTTT. Translation: CASSGDTLEAFF.

The table lists this clonotype with many counts. The chain carries TRBV2 and TRBJ2-5; D remains unclear. Germline V CDR1 and CDR2: SNHLY, FYNNEI. The V end was cut by 4 bases, the J end by 3 bases, with 6 bases between. The CDR3 consists of 12 residues. Here the CDR3 reads CASSAEKETQYF. The CDR3 nucleotides read TGTGCCAGCAGTGCCGAGAAAGAGACCCAGTACTTC.

The chain carries TRBV24-1 and TRBJ2-2; possibly TRBD1 for D (7 bases). The CDR3 is made up of 22 amino acids. The germline V gene has CDR1 KGHDR and CDR2 SFDVKD. V shed 4 bases and J shed 0 bases, with 29 bases lying between them. In DNA, the CDR3 is TGTGCCACCAGTGACGCCCCAGGGGGGCGTAGGGACTCAAAATCGAACACCGGGGAGCTGTTTTTT. Its protein product is CATSDAPGGRRDSKSNTGELFF.

This clonotype showed up just a few times. The rearrangement links TRBV7-2 to TRBJ1-5; possible D gene TRBD1, 5 bases. Per germline, CDR1 SGHTA and CDR2 FQGNSA. Between the trimmed V and J ends, which lost 4 bases and 7 bases, there was a span of 17 bases. The CDR3 is made up of 15 amino acids. CDR3 amino acids: CASSSGAGFYQPQHF. CDR3 sequence (DNA): TGTGCCAGCAGCTCTGGGGCGGGGTTCTACCAGCCCCAGCATTTT. Together with reference TRBV7-2 and TRBJ1-5, the CDR3 gives the full variable domain: GAGVSQSPSNKVTEKGKDVELRCDPISGHTALYWYRQSLGQGLEFLIYFQGNSAPDKSGLPSDRFSAERTGGSVSTLTIQRTQQEDSAVYLCASSSGAGFYQPQHFGDGTRLSIL.

The chain links TRBV20-1 to TRBJ2-7, with no clear D. This CDR3 contains 10 residues. The ends were cut back, 3 bases at V and 6 bases at J, with 6 bases in the middle. Germline V gene lookup returns CDR1 DFQATT and CDR2 SNEGSKA (reference sequence). CDR3 sequence: CSARTREQYF. Written as DNA, the CDR3 is TGCAGTGCTAGGACTCGCGAGCAGTACTTC.

As for this clonotype: A much bigger clone sits one base away, suggesting this may be a read error. The chain has TRBV29-1 and TRBJ1-1; D remains unclear. Trimming removed 7 bases from V and 4 bases from J, with 13 bases in between. Germline loops: CDR1 SQVTM, CDR2 ANQGSEA. This CDR3 spans 12 amino acids. The CDR3 loop reads CSGVQTSTEAFF. The CDR3, as DNA: TGCAGCGGGGTACAGACCAGCACTGAAGCTTTCTTT.

This chain connects TRBV20-1 to TRBJ2-5; 10 nucleotides agree with TRBD2. This CDR3 spans 15 amino acids. Germline assignment: CDR1 DFQATT and CDR2 SNEGSKA (reference sequence). V was clipped by 1 base and J by 5 bases; unmatched bases: 7. CDR3 bases: TGCAGTGCTAGAGGTCGAAGCGGGGGGGGGGAGACCCAGTACTTC. This translates into CSARGRSGGGETQYF.

This clonotype occurred a few times. The V and J genes are TRBV6-5 and TRBJ2-7; a possible D gene is TRBD1 (6 bases). V lost 10 bases and J 0 bases, leaving 19 bases between the germline ends. Looked up from germline, CDR1 is MNHEY and CDR2 is SVGAGI. CDR3 length: 15 residues. In DNA form, the CDR3 reads TGTGCCACCCGCCGGGCAGGGGCCGCCTCCTACGAGCAGTACTTC. This sequence encodes CATRRAGAASYEQYF.

The rearrangement joins TRBV20-1 to TRBJ2-5, with 14 bases that match TRBD2. Germline values: CDR1 DFQATT, CDR2 SNEGSKA (reference sequence). CDR3 length equals 17 residues. After removal of 5 bases from V and 0 bases from J, the junction contained 8 bases not matched to a gene. The CDR3 region is CSAGRLAGGMYQETQYF. The CDR3 DNA reads TGCAGTGCTGGGCGACTAGCGGGAGGGATGTACCAAGAGACCCAGTACTTC.

The chain employs TRBV19 and TRBJ1-1; D remains unclear. Trimming removed 5 bases from V and 9 bases from J, with 10 bases in between. The CDR3 has 11 amino acids. CDR1 is LNHDA and CDR2 is SQIVND in the germline V gene (reference sequence). The DNA for the CDR3 is TGTGCCAGTAGTGCCGACATACAAGCTTTCTTT. Residues: CASSADIQAFF. Complete variable domain (other parts from reference TRBV19 and TRBJ1-1): DGGITQSPKYLFRKEGQNVTLSCEQNLNHDAMYWYRQDPGQGLRLIYYSQIVNDFQKGDIAEGYSVSREKKESFPLTVTSAQKNPTAFYLCASSADIQAFFGQGTRLTVV.

CDR3 in DNA: TGCAGTGCCGCGGACAGGGACGAGCAGTACTTC. Translation gives CSAADRDEQYF. V is TRBV20-1 and J is TRBJ2-7, with 8 bases fitting TRBD1. V trimming: 6 bases; J trimming: 5 bases; junction bases outside the gene matches: 3. CDR3 size: 11 residues. Germline CDR1 reads DFQATT; CDR2 reads SNEGSKA (reference sequence).

The rearrangement links TRBV29-1 to TRBJ1-3, with D possibly TRBD1 on 6 matching bases. The CDR3 has 12 residues. The V end lost 6 bases, the J end lost 7 bases, and 13 bases lay between the germline ends. CDR1 is SQVTM, CDR2 ANQGSEA, per germline. This chain's CDR3 is CSVNRDMNTIYF. The CDR3 nucleotides are TGCAGCGTCAACAGGGACATGAACACCATATATTTT. Variable domain in full (rest from reference TRBV29-1 and TRBJ1-3): SAVISQKPSRDICQRGTSLTIQCQVDSQVTMMFWYRQQPGQSLTLIATANQGSEATYESGFVIDKFPISRPNLTFSTLTVSNMSPEDSSIYLCSVNRDMNTIYFGEGSWLTVV.

At least ten counts were recorded for this clonotype. This chain joins TRBV6-6 and TRBJ2-7; a weak D match, TRBD2 (5 bases). The CDR3 consists of 13 residues. Germline V gene lookup returns CDR1 MNHNY and CDR2 SVGAGI (reference sequence). V was cut by 4 bases and J by 6 bases, with 13 bases left in between. The CDR3 is CASSLDYGGEQYF. In DNA, the CDR3 is TGTGCCAGCAGTTTGGATTATGGAGGCGAGCAGTACTTC.

This clonotype was detected many times. The chain is built from TRBV10-3 and TRBJ1-2; 7 bases are shared with TRBD1. Germline CDR1 is ENHRY and CDR2 is SYGVKD. Unmatched junction bases numbered 10, after V lost 10 bases and J lost 5 bases. The CDR3 consists of 13 residues. The CDR3 DNA reads TGTGCCACAGACTCCGGGACAGTATATGGCTACACCTTC. Its protein is CATDSGTVYGYTF.

The sample holds many counts of this clonotype. The J gene is TRBJ2-7, the V gene TRBV10-3; no clear D. V gave up 6 bases and J gave up 0 bases, with 6 bases separating them. This CDR3 region has 12 residues. The germline gives CDR1 ENHRY, CDR2 SYGVKD. As DNA, the CDR3 is TGTGCCATCAGCCTGGACTCCTACGAGCAGTACTTC. Residues: CAISLDSYEQYF.

This clonotype was seen many times. This chain joins TRBV11-2 and TRBJ2-5; D unresolved. V gave up 3 bases and J gave up 3 bases, with 8 bases separating them. The CDR3 consists of 13 residues. In germline, CDR1 is SGHAT, CDR2 FQNNGV. CDR3 region: CASSFVTKETQYF. The CDR3 bases are TGTGCCAGCAGCTTCGTGACGAAAGAGACCCAGTACTTC.

The rearrangement links TRBV7-9 to TRBJ2-2; 7 nucleotides line up with TRBD1. Germline loops: CDR1 SEHNR, CDR2 FQNEAQ (reference sequence). The CDR3 extends over 16 amino acids. V shed 2 bases, J shed 3 bases, and the junction held 6 bases outside the gene matches. DNA for the CDR3: TGTGCCAGCAGCTTACGAGGGGGCGCCGACACCGGGGAGCTGTTTTTT. The encoded protein is CASSLRGGADTGELFF.

This rearrangement joins TRBV20-1 to TRBJ1-5; D unresolved. V shed 0 bases and J shed 1 base, with 7 bases lying between them. The CDR3 totals 14 residues. The germline V gene has CDR1 DFQATT and CDR2 SNEGSKA (reference sequence). The CDR3: CSARDSRSNQPQHF. The CDR3 DNA follows: TGCAGTGCTAGAGACAGTAGAAGCAATCAGCCCCAGCATTTT.

This chain joins TRBV7-9 and TRBJ2-7; 7 nucleotides match TRBD2. Germline V CDR1 and CDR2: SEHNR, FQNEAQ (reference sequence). J lost 7 bases, V lost 9 bases, and 18 bases had no gene match. The CDR3 is 15 amino acids. CDR3 protein: CARGEAGTALWEQYF. CDR3 coding DNA: TGTGCCAGGGGCGAAGCGGGGACCGCTTTGTGGGAGCAGTACTTC.

The rearrangement links TRBV7-8 to TRBJ1-5; TRBD1 agrees at 9 bases. The CDR3 extends over 16 amino acids. CDR1 and CDR2 from the germline V gene are SGHVS and FQNEAQ. V was pared by 0 bases and J by 7 bases, with 7 bases of the junction left unmatched. For the CDR3, the DNA is TGTGCCAGCAGCTTAGCTAGGACAGGGGCCGGGCAGCCCCAGCATTTT. Amino acids: CASSLARTGAGQPQHF. Drawing the rest from reference TRBV7-8 and TRBJ1-5, the complete variable domain is GAGVSQSPRYKVAKRGQDVALRCDPISGHVSLFWYQQALGQGPEFLTYFQNEAQLDKSGLPSDRFFAERPEGSVSTLKIQRTQQEDSAVYLCASSLARTGAGQPQHFGDGTRLSIL.

The J gene is TRBJ1-1, the V gene TRBV5-8, with D hard to call. CDR1 SGHTS and CDR2 YDEGEE come from the germline V gene. The CDR3 consists of 13 residues. V lost 5 bases and J lost 1, with 9 bases in between. The CDR3 DNA is TGTGCCAGCAGGGGAGAGAGGAACACTGAAGCTTTCTTT. Its translation: CASRGERNTEAFF.

As for this clonotype: A much more abundant neighbour one base away suggests this may be a read error. The CDR3 nucleotides are TGTGCCAGCAACCGTCTGAATTCACCCCTCCGCTTT. It yields the protein CASNRLNSPLRF. The chain employs TRBV9 and TRBJ1-6; D uncertain. The CDR3 length is 12 residues. Germline values: CDR1 SGDLS, CDR2 YYNGEE.